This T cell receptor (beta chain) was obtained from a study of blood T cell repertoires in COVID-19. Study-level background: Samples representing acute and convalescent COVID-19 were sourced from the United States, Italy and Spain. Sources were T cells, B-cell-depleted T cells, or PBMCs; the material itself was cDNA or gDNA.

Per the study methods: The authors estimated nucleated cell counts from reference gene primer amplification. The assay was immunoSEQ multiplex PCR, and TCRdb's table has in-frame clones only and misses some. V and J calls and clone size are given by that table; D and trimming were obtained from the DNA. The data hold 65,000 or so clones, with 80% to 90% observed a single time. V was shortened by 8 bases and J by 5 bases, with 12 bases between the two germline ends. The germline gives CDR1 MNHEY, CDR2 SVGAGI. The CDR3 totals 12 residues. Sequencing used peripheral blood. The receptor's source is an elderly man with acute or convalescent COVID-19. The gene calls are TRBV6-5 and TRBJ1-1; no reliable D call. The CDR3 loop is CASGGTATEAFF. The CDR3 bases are TGTGCCAGCGGCGGCACGGCGACTGAAGCTTTCTTT.